What follows is one T cell receptor (beta chain) and its context. The sample is drawn from a study of cytomegalovirus exposure and HLA in healthy donors. The PCR was carried out with 60 Vbeta primers and 13 Jbeta primers. Clones were sequenced by immunoSEQ multiplex PCR, and TCRdb holds only the in-frame ones, with some missing. The sample shows some 180,000 clones, about 82% of them seen only once. Germline values: CDR1 MNHNS, CDR2 SASEGT. CDR3 length equals 14 residues. V was cut by 6 bases and J by 5 bases, with 16 bases left in between. The sample was PBMCs. The clonotype comes from a woman aged 45-65 years in good health and CMV-seronegative. V and J are TRBV6-1 and TRBJ2-5; possibly TRBD2 for D (7 bases). CDR3 DNA sequence: TGTGCCAGCAGGTTGACGGGGGGCACGGAGACCCAGTACTTC. Translated, it gives CASRLTGGTETQYF.